These 26 T cell receptor beta chains were sequenced from one sample in a study of blood T cell repertoires in COVID-19. Using immunoSEQ multiplex PCR, the repertoire was profiled, and TCRdb retains in-frame clones only, with some absent. This sample has 170,000 or so clones, with approximately 88% found just once. Sequencing used PBMCs or T cells enriched from blood (not recorded which). These receptors originate from a woman aged 50 to 65 who had recovered from COVID-19.

The table lists this clone with a count of one. The chain couples TRBV7-3 to TRBJ2-7; tentatively, D is TRBD1 (5 bases). With 2 bases removed from V and 3 bases from J, the gap between germline ends came to 14 bases. From germline, CDR1 is SGHTA and CDR2 FQGTGA. The CDR3 sequence is 15 residues long. CDR3 in amino acids: CASSLGAQAGYEQYF. DNA of the CDR3: TGTGCCAGCAGCTTAGGGGCACAGGCCGGCTACGAGCAGTACTTC.

The J gene is TRBJ2-1, the V gene TRBV19; 10 bases are a match to TRBD1. J was trimmed by 0 bases and V by 1 base; bases with no gene match: 3. The CDR3 is 17 residues long. CDR1 LNHDA and CDR2 SQIVND come from the germline V gene (reference sequence). CDR3 residues: CASSIAGQGSSYNEQFF. In nucleotides, the CDR3 is TGTGCCAGTAGTATAGCGGGACAGGGGAGCTCCTACAATGAGCAGTTCTTC.

The chain carries TRBV5-4 and TRBJ2-5; 9 bases agree with TRBD2. The CDR3 is 16 amino acids. From germline, CDR1 is SGHNT and CDR2 YYREEE (reference sequence). With V trimmed by 2 bases and J by 4 bases, 9 bases remained unmatched. CDR3 bases: TGTGCCAGCAGCTTTGCGGCGGGGGGGCCGAGAGAGACCCAGTACTTC. The encoded protein is CASSFAAGGPRETQYF.

The chain couples TRBV7-2 to TRBJ2-1, with TRBD2 as a possible D gene (6 bases). The CDR3 length is 15 residues. V was cut by 6 bases and J by 9 bases, with 21 bases left in between. Germline V CDR1 and CDR2: SGHTA, FQGNSA. This CDR3 is CASRTKPDAGLEQFF. As DNA, the CDR3 is TGTGCCAGCAGAACTAAACCCGACGCGGGGCTTGAGCAGTTCTTC.

The V call is TRBV6-1, the J call TRBJ2-5, with 8 bases identical to TRBD2. The CDR3 is 16 amino acids. Germline V gene lookup returns CDR1 MNHNS and CDR2 SASEGT. V shed 2 bases, J shed 5 bases, and the junction held 10 bases outside the gene matches. CDR3 sequence (DNA): TGTGCCAGCAGTGAATCGGGGGGGAGCGTAGCGGAGACCCAGTACTTC. It translates to CASSESGGSVAETQYF.

This clone was detected only once. The CDR3 sequence: CASTPRAGANVLTF. The CDR3, as DNA: TGTGCCAGCACCCCCCGGGCTGGGGCCAACGTCCTGACTTTC. The chain is built from TRBV6-6 and TRBJ2-6, with D unresolved. The CDR3 sequence is 14 residues long. Germline V CDR1 and CDR2: MNHNY, SVGAGI (reference sequence). The germline V and J ends were trimmed by 7 bases and 2 bases, with 9 bases remaining between them.

The chain carries TRBV7-9 and TRBJ1-1; 7 bases align to TRBD1. J was trimmed by 4 bases and V by 1 base; bases with no gene match: 3. This CDR3 contains 14 residues. CDR1 and CDR2 from the germline V gene are SEHNR and FQNEAQ (reference sequence). CDR3 sequence: CASSLEAGGTEAFF. CDR3 DNA: TGTGCCAGCAGCTTAGAGGCAGGGGGCACTGAAGCTTTCTTT. Complete variable domain (other parts from reference TRBV7-9 and TRBJ1-1): DTGVSQNPRHKITKRGQNVTFRCDPISEHNRLYWYRQTLGQGPEFLTYFQNEAQLEKSRLLSDRFSAERPKGSFSTLEIQRTEQGDSAMYLCASSLEAGGTEAFFGQGTRLTVV.

The chain carries TRBV18 and TRBJ1-5, with a tentative D call TRBD1 (5 bases). The CDR3 loop spans 14 amino acids. V lost 3 bases to trimming and J lost 9 bases, with 15 bases between them. The germline V gene has CDR1 KGHSH and CDR2 LQKENI. The CDR3 loop reads CASSPRQIIRPQHF. As DNA, the CDR3 is TGTGCCAGCTCACCCCGACAGATAATTCGGCCCCAGCATTTT.

The chain employs TRBV7-6 and TRBJ2-7; 12 bases fit TRBD2. Trimming took 5 bases from V and 0 from J; bases not matched to a gene: 5. The CDR3 is 16 amino acids. Germline CDR1 reads SGHVS; CDR2 reads FNYEAQ. The CDR3 here is CASSETSGGPSYEQYF. CDR3 coding DNA: TGTGCCAGCAGCGAAACTAGCGGGGGGCCCTCCTACGAGCAGTACTTC.

The V gene is TRBV6-6, the J gene TRBJ2-2; the D gene is possibly TRBD1 (6 bases). V dropped 6 bases and J dropped 5 bases, with 16 bases sitting between them. Germline V gene sequence: CDR1 MNHNY, CDR2 SVGAGI (reference sequence). The CDR3 sequence is 15 residues long. The CDR3 nucleotides are TGTGCCAGCAGCCCAATCGGACAGTCTACCGGGGAGCTGTTTTTT. Protein: CASSPIGQSTGELFF.

V and J are TRBV9 and TRBJ1-4; 8 nucleotides agree with TRBD1. This CDR3 is built from 14 residues. Germline V gives CDR1 SGDLS, CDR2 YYNGEE. V lost 4 bases to trimming and J lost 7 bases; unmatched junction nucleotides: 6. CDR3: CASSWTGSGEKLFF. DNA of the CDR3: TGTGCCAGCAGCTGGACAGGGTCGGGTGAAAAACTGTTTTTT.

The rearrangement joins TRBV6-5 to TRBJ1-4; D perhaps matches TRBD1 (5 bases). This CDR3 region has 14 residues. V was clipped by 4 bases and J by 1 base, with 7 bases between them. From germline, CDR1 is MNHEY and CDR2 SVGAGI. CDR3 bases: TGTGCCAGCAGTTTGGGGGGAACTAATGAAAAACTGTTTTTT. Its protein is CASSLGGTNEKLFF.

This chain connects TRBV21-1 to TRBJ2-7; the table calls TRBD2, which could not be checked here. TRBV21-1 is shown as a pseudogene. CDR3 length: 13 residues. The CDR3 reads CASTLAQSYEQYF. In DNA, the CDR3 is TGTGCCAGCACTCTAGCCCAAAGCTACGAGCAGTACTTC.

The CDR3 protein is CASSLAPGEAGTWEQFF. DNA for the CDR3: TGTGCCAGCAGCTTGGCCCCTGGGGAAGCGGGGACATGGGAGCAGTTCTTC. The rearrangement joins TRBV5-6 to TRBJ2-1, with D perhaps matching TRBD2 (7 bases). This CDR3 has 17 amino acids. The germline V gene has CDR1 SGHDT and CDR2 YYEEEE. The germline V and J ends were trimmed by 0 bases and 10 bases, with 23 bases remaining between them.

J is TRBJ1-1 and V is TRBV24-1; D is possibly TRBD1 (5 bases). Germline V lookup: CDR1 KGHDR, CDR2 SFDVKD. This CDR3 is built from 14 residues. Trimming stripped 5 bases from V and 3 bases from J, with 12 bases between. The DNA for the CDR3 is TGTGCCACCAGTGCTGGAGGGGACCACACTGAAGCTTTCTTT. This sequence encodes CATSAGGDHTEAFF.

The chain has TRBV7-3 and TRBJ1-1; TRBD1 aligns across 9 bases. Germline loops: CDR1 SGHTA, CDR2 FQGTGA. This CDR3 contains 15 residues. Trimming removed 2 bases from V and 0 bases from J; junction bases left unmatched: 1. CDR3 nucleotides: TGTGCCAGCAGCTTAGACAGGGGGGTGAACACTGAAGCTTTCTTT. Its protein product is CASSLDRGVNTEAFF.

This chain uses TRBV5-1 with TRBJ1-3; TRBD1 agrees at 7 bases. Germline V lookup: CDR1 SGHRS, CDR2 YFSETQ. The CDR3 spans 15 residues. The V gene end was trimmed by 4 bases and the J gene end by 0 bases; junction bases not matched to a gene: 4. For the CDR3, the DNA is TGCGCCAGCAGCATAGGGACAGTCTCTGGAAACACCATATATTTT. Protein: CASSIGTVSGNTIYF.

This clone was found a few times. The chain uses TRBV5-4 and TRBJ2-3; possibly TRBD2 for D (6 bases). The germline CDR1 and CDR2 sequences are SGHNT and YYREEE (reference sequence). The length of the CDR3 is 12 residues. V shed 5 bases and J shed 5 bases, with 9 bases lying between them. The CDR3 region has the DNA TGTGCCAGCAGACAGGAGGGAGATACGCAGTATTTT. Translation: CASRQEGDTQYF.

As regards this clone: The CDR3 does not end in the conserved phenylalanine or tryptophan, so this is likely a read error. The limits of the CDR3 on the DNA are not certain, so only TCRdb's listed CDR3 is given. This rearrangement joins TRBV18 to TRBJ2-7; the table gives TRBD2 as D, unverified against the DNA. Inclusive of both ends, the CDR3 amounts to 10 amino acids. From germline, CDR1 is KGHSH and CDR2 LQKENI. CDR3 sequence reads: CAIPRRADRL.

The V gene is TRBV6-2 or TRBV6-3, the J gene TRBJ1-1, with D unresolved. Trimming took off 2 bases at V and 0 bases at J, with 7 bases between the two ends. This CDR3 is 14 amino acids long. Germline lookup yields CDR1 MNHEY and CDR2 SVGEGT. This CDR3 reads CASSYASVNTEAFF. The CDR3 coding sequence is TGTGCCAGCAGTTACGCCTCGGTGAACACTGAAGCTTTCTTT.

The rearrangement joins TRBV3-1 (or the pseudogene TRBV3-2) to TRBJ2-1; TRBD2 aligns across 11 bases. The J segment lost 0 bases and the V segment lost 4 bases, leaving 2 bases of the junction unmatched. CDR1 and CDR2 (germline): LGHDT, YNNKEL (reference sequence). This CDR3 comprises 16 residues. DNA for the CDR3: TGTGCCAGCAGCCCCCTAGCGGGGGGCTCCTACAATGAGCAGTTCTTC. Encoded protein: CASSPLAGGSYNEQFF.

The CDR3 DNA reads as TGTGCCAGCAGCGCCGGACAGGGATACAATCAGCCCCAGCATTTT. It yields the protein CASSAGQGYNQPQHF. The V gene is TRBV3-1 (or the pseudogene TRBV3-2), the J gene TRBJ1-5, with 8 bases matching TRBD1. J lost 3 bases, V lost 5 bases, and 6 bases had no gene match. CDR3 size: 15 residues. Germline V gene data show CDR1 as LGHDT and CDR2 as YNNKEL (reference sequence).

This chain joins TRBV3-1 (or the pseudogene TRBV3-2) and TRBJ1-2; no reliable D call. V was trimmed by 0 bases and J by 4 bases, leaving 9 bases between them. Germline CDR1 LGHDT, CDR2 YNNKEL (reference sequence). The CDR3 contains 14 residues. The CDR3, as DNA: TGTGCCAGCAGCCAAGATCCGGGAATCTATGGCTACACCTTC. It translates to CASSQDPGIYGYTF.

A few counts support this clone. This sequence joins TRBV7-2 and TRBJ1-3; no clear D gene. The ends were cut back, 6 bases at V and 0 bases at J, with 12 bases in the middle. The CDR3 runs 15 residues. Per the germline V gene, CDR1 is SGHTA and CDR2 is FQGNSA. CDR3 sequence reads: CASRLQASSGNTIYF. As DNA, the CDR3 is TGTGCCAGCAGGTTGCAGGCGAGCTCTGGAAACACCATATATTTT.

The rearrangement joins TRBV2 to TRBJ2-5; TRBD2 matches at 8 bases. Germline CDR1 is SNHLY and CDR2 is FYNNEI. J was trimmed by 1 base and V by 7 bases; bases with no gene match: 5. The CDR3 has 14 amino acids. CDR3 coding DNA: TGTGCCAGCAAAGTCGGGGGGGCCCAAGAGACCCAGTACTTC. It translates to CASKVGGAQETQYF.

This clone has a single count. V usage is TRBV19 and J usage is TRBJ1-1; D is undetermined. This CDR3 is 16 amino acids long. The V end lost 3 bases, the J end lost 1 base, and 15 bases lay between the germline ends. CDR1 and CDR2 from the germline V gene are LNHDA and SQIVND (reference sequence). In nucleotides, the CDR3 is TGTGCCAGTAGTATGCCAGGATCACATTCGAACACTGAAGCTTTCTTT. Its translation: CASSMPGSHSNTEAFF.